These 25 T cell receptor beta chains were sequenced from one sample in a study of blood T cell repertoires in COVID-19. Generated by immunoSEQ multiplex PCR, the TCRdb table keeps only in-frame clones and is missing some. Of about 200,000 clones listed, 79% are singletons. The specimen was peripheral blood. Every receptor here comes from a woman between 35 and 50 years old with COVID-19, enrolled during active disease.

The table lists this clone with a few counts. J is TRBJ2-3 and V is TRBV28; 9 bases are a match to TRBD2. Germline-derived CDR1 and CDR2 are MDHEN and SYDVKM. The V gene end was trimmed by 6 bases and the J gene end by 1 base; junction bases not matched to a gene: 26. The CDR3 length is 22 residues. In DNA form, the CDR3 reads TGTGCCAGCAGCTATCCTACCTTTAGGTCCCGTTGGAGCGGGAGGCGCACAGATACGCAGTATTTT. Its protein is CASSYPTFRSRWSGRRTDTQYF.

This chain connects TRBV7-9 to TRBJ1-1; D perhaps matches TRBD1 (5 bases). CDR1 and CDR2 from the germline V gene are SEHNR and FQNEAQ (reference sequence). V lost 5 bases and J lost 3, with 7 bases in between. The CDR3 is 12 residues long. This chain's CDR3 is CASSPTDTEAFF. The CDR3 DNA follows: TGTGCCAGCAGCCCGACAGACACTGAAGCTTTCTTT.

V usage is TRBV6-5 and J usage is TRBJ2-2; D possibly corresponds to TRBD1 (5 bases). The V end was cut by 5 bases, the J end by 4 bases, with 14 bases between. Germline loops: CDR1 MNHEY, CDR2 SVGAGI. The CDR3 has 15 amino acids. Written as DNA, the CDR3 is TGTGCCAGCAGTAGGGGTCTAAGGGGCACCGGGGAGCTGTTTTTT. The encoded protein is CASSRGLRGTGELFF.

This clone was detected a few times. The chain recombines TRBV6-2 or TRBV6-3 with TRBJ2-2; 9 positions match TRBD2. There are 17 residues in the CDR3. Per the germline V gene, CDR1 is MNHEY and CDR2 is SVGEGT. With 2 bases clipped from V and 8 bases from J, the junction kept 12 bases outside the gene matches. CDR3 sequence: CASSYDASGASWGELFF. The CDR3 coding sequence is TGTGCCAGCAGTTACGACGCTAGCGGGGCCTCCTGGGGGGAGCTGTTTTTT.

This rearrangement joins TRBV3-1 (or the pseudogene TRBV3-2) to TRBJ1-2; D unresolved. V was pared by 1 base and J by 8 bases, with 5 bases between. Germline V gene sequence: CDR1 LGHDT, CDR2 YNNKEL (reference sequence). The CDR3 has 11 amino acids. The CDR3 loop reads CASSQGHGYTF. Here the CDR3 DNA reads TGTGCCAGCAGCCAAGGGCACGGCTACACCTTC.

CDR3 residues: CASSQGSLGSQYF. The CDR3 nucleotides read TGTGCCAGCAGCCAAGGAAGCCTCGGGAGCCAGTACTTC. This chain connects TRBV14 to TRBJ2-7, with a possible D match to TRBD2 (6 bases). The CDR3 extends over 13 amino acids. Germline V gene data show CDR1 as SGHDN and CDR2 as FVKESK. Deletions cut 1 base from V and 10 bases from J, with 14 bases between.

The chain recombines TRBV4-1 with TRBJ2-7; D gene unclear. The CDR3 spans 13 residues. V lost 5 bases to trimming and J lost 1 base, with 9 bases between them. Per the germline V gene, CDR1 is MGHRA and CDR2 is YSYEKL. The CDR3 DNA is TGCGCCAGCAGCTTCCGACTGTCCTACGAGCAGTACTTC. Amino acid sequence: CASSFRLSYEQYF.

This chain links TRBV4-2 with TRBJ2-5, with 12 bases identical to TRBD2. The CDR3 consists of 14 residues. V lost 4 bases to trimming and J lost 9 bases; unmatched junction nucleotides: 6. The germline V gene has CDR1 LGHNA and CDR2 YNFKEQ. The CDR3: CASSPLLAGGPQYF. The CDR3 nucleotides read TGTGCCAGCAGCCCCCTCCTAGCGGGGGGGCCCCAGTACTTC.

The table lists this clone with a few counts. V gene TRBV11-2 combines with J gene TRBJ2-6; D is perhaps TRBD1 (6 bases). The germline V gene has CDR1 SGHAT and CDR2 FQNNGV. The CDR3 is made up of 15 amino acids. V lost 5 bases and J 2 bases, leaving 10 bases between the germline ends. The chain's CDR3 is CASSLQGTGANVLTF. CDR3 in DNA: TGTGCCAGCAGCCTTCAGGGGACTGGGGCCAACGTCCTGACTTTC.

This chain joins TRBV12-5 and TRBJ2-3; D uncertain. The CDR3 covers 12 residues. The germline V gene encodes CDR1 LGHNT and CDR2 FRNRAP. Trimming pared 4 bases from V and 5 bases from J, leaving 7 bases between. CDR3 protein: CASGSSVDTQYF. The CDR3 nucleotides are TGTGCTAGTGGTTCGTCGGTAGATACGCAGTATTTT.

The chain combines TRBV7-3 with TRBJ2-7, with D hard to call. This CDR3 is built from 13 residues. Trimming took 2 bases from V and 2 from J, leaving 7 bases between them. Per the germline V gene, CDR1 is SGHTA and CDR2 is FQGTGA. This CDR3 reads CASSLSPTYEQYF. In nucleotides, the CDR3 is TGTGCCAGCAGCTTATCTCCTACCTACGAGCAGTACTTC. The variable domain in full, completed from reference TRBV7-3 and TRBJ2-7, reads GAGVSQTPSNKVTEKGKYVELRCDPISGHTALYWYRQSLGQGPEFLIYFQGTGAADDSGLPNDRFFAVRPEGSVSTLKIQRTERGDSAVYLCASSLSPTYEQYFGPGTRLTVT.

This clone appeared once. V and J are TRBV3-1 (or the pseudogene TRBV3-2) and TRBJ1-2, with a possible D match to TRBD1 (5 bases). The CDR3 has 13 residues. Germline CDR1 reads LGHDT; CDR2 reads YNNKEL (reference sequence). Trimming pared 4 bases from V and 0 bases from J, leaving 6 bases between. Here the CDR3 reads CASSRGTNYGYTF. CDR3 coding DNA: TGTGCCAGCAGCCGGGGCACTAACTATGGCTACACCTTC.

The V and J genes are TRBV6-6 and TRBJ2-2, with TRBD2 as a possible D gene (5 bases). Germline loops: CDR1 MNHNY, CDR2 SVGAGI (reference sequence). The CDR3 consists of 14 residues. The ends were cut back, 7 bases at V and 1 base at J, with 10 bases in the middle. CDR3 residues: CASKNGGNTGELFF. CDR3 coding DNA: TGTGCCAGCAAAAACGGAGGGAACACCGGGGAGCTGTTTTTT.

The chain recombines TRBV21-1 with TRBJ1-1. TRBV21-1 is reported as a pseudogene. This CDR3 comprises 13 residues. This chain's CDR3 is CASSTRTGDEAFF. The CDR3 DNA sequence: TGTGCCAGCAGCACCCGGACGGGGGATGAAGCTTTCTTT.

The chain combines TRBV21-1 with TRBJ1-5; the DNA was not compared with TRBD1, the D call given in the table. TRBV21-1 is tagged as a pseudogene. This CDR3 comprises 18 residues. CDR3 amino acids: CASSKTTGRLRYNQPQHF. The CDR3 bases are TGTGCCAGCAGCAAAACGACAGGGAGATTGAGATACAATCAGCCCCAGCATTTT.

This chain connects TRBV5-5 to TRBJ1-4, with 7 bases fitting TRBD1. The CDR3 runs 15 residues. Looked up from germline, CDR1 is SGHKS and CDR2 is YYEKEE (reference sequence). The junction had 11 bases not matched to a gene; V was cut back by 4 bases and J by 8 bases. This CDR3 is CASSTTGEVREKLFF. CDR3 bases: TGTGCCAGCAGCACTACAGGGGAGGTCCGGGAAAAACTGTTTTTT.

V is TRBV2 and J is TRBJ2-5; D might be TRBD1 (5 bases). In germline, CDR1 is SNHLY, CDR2 FYNNEI. Trimming shortened V by 10 bases and J by 2 bases, and 20 bases separated the two germline ends. The CDR3 totals 15 residues. The CDR3 DNA sequence: TGTGCCACCCCCACAGGTTCCGGCCGACAAGAGACCCAGTACTTC. Its protein product is CATPTGSGRQETQYF.

This sequence joins TRBV2 and TRBJ2-7; 13 positions match TRBD2. The germline CDR1 and CDR2 sequences are SNHLY and FYNNEI. The CDR3 is made up of 15 amino acids. V trimming: 4 bases; J trimming: 7 bases; junction bases outside the gene matches: 7. The CDR3 here is CASSGTSGGAGEQYF. CDR3 sequence (DNA): TGTGCCAGCAGTGGCACTAGCGGGGGGGCGGGAGAGCAGTACTTC.

The J gene is TRBJ1-1, the V gene TRBV7-2; 8 bases agree with TRBD1. The CDR3 has 15 amino acids. Germline V gene lookup returns CDR1 SGHTA and CDR2 FQGNSA. V gave up 4 bases and J gave up 6 bases; unmatched junction bases: 10. In nucleotides, the CDR3 is TGTGCCAGCAGCTATACAGGGGGGGTGGCTGCTGAAGCTTTCTTT. Translated, it gives CASSYTGGVAAEAFF.

The J gene is TRBJ2-7, the V gene TRBV19; the D gene is possibly TRBD2 (6 bases). Germline CDR1 and CDR2: LNHDA and SQIVND (reference sequence). The CDR3 has 17 residues. The V and J ends lost 3 bases and 3 bases respectively, with 21 bases between them. In DNA form, the CDR3 reads TGTGCCAGTAGTATTAGGGGATGGCGGGGAGAGGGCTACGAGCAGTACTTC. Translated, it gives CASSIRGWRGEGYEQYF.

This clone was detected only once. This rearrangement joins TRBV4-2 to TRBJ2-7, with 7 positions matching TRBD2. CDR1 is LGHNA, CDR2 YNFKEQ, per germline. J lost 2 bases, V lost 0 bases, and 4 bases had no gene match. The length of the CDR3 is 15 residues. The CDR3 coding sequence is TGTGCCAGCAGCCAAGATCCCGGGGGGACCTACGAGCAGTACTTC. This codes for CASSQDPGGTYEQYF.

The J gene is TRBJ1-2, the V gene TRBV4-2; D unclear. The CDR3 sequence is 14 residues long. Germline CDR1 is LGHNA and CDR2 is YNFKEQ. The germline V and J ends were trimmed by 0 bases and 8 bases, with 13 bases remaining between them. The CDR3 coding sequence is TGTGCCAGCAGCCAAGAACACCAAGAGAGGGGCTACACCTTC. This gives the protein CASSQEHQERGYTF.

V is TRBV7-2 and J is TRBJ1-5; a weak D match, TRBD1 (5 bases). The CDR3 covers 15 residues. The germline V gene encodes CDR1 SGHTA and CDR2 FQGNSA. V dropped 4 bases and J dropped 2 bases, with 12 bases sitting between them. In DNA, the CDR3 is TGTGCCAGCAGCTGGGTGGGGGGGGGCAATCAGCCCCAGCATTTT. Amino acids: CASSWVGGGNQPQHF.

This sequence joins TRBV10-3 and TRBJ1-4, with D uncertain. Deletions cut 10 bases from V and 6 bases from J, with 18 bases between. CDR1 and CDR2 (germline): ENHRY, SYGVKD. CDR3 size: 14 residues. CDR3 protein: CATSKSEMDEKLFF. In nucleotides, the CDR3 is TGTGCCACTAGTAAAAGCGAGATGGATGAAAAACTGTTTTTT.

The V call is TRBV5-1, the J call TRBJ2-7; 8 nucleotides agree with TRBD1. The J segment lost 5 bases and the V segment lost 8 bases, leaving 9 bases of the junction unmatched. The V gene's germline CDR1 is SGHRS and CDR2 YFSETQ. This CDR3 has 13 residues. This CDR3 reads CASSDRVVDEQYF. CDR3 nucleotide sequence: TGCGCCAGTTCGGACAGGGTAGTAGACGAGCAGTACTTC. The whole variable domain, filled in from reference TRBV5-1 and TRBJ2-7, reads KAGVTQTPRYLIKTRGQQVTLSCSPISGHRSVSWYQQTPGQGLQFLFEYFSETQRNKGNFPGRFSGRQFSNSRSEMNVSTLELGDSALYLCASSDRVVDEQYFGPGTRLTVT.